This TCR beta chain was captured in a study of blood T cell repertoires in COVID-19. Per the germline V gene, CDR1 is SNHLY and CDR2 is FYNNEI. V lost 9 bases to trimming and J lost 2 bases; unmatched junction nucleotides: 5. The CDR3 consists of 13 residues. The assay was immunoSEQ multiplex PCR, and TCRdb's table has in-frame clones only and misses some. The sample records some 530,000 clones, approximately 90% being singletons. Clinical history as reported by participants underpinned cohort assignment. The genes are TRBV2 and TRBJ1-1, with 8 nucleotides matching TRBD1. This clonotype was sampled from a woman aged 60-75 years who had recovered from COVID-19. Sequencing was carried out using PBMCs or T cells enriched from blood (not recorded which). The CDR3 region has the DNA TGTGCCAGTCAGGGGGCCGAAAACACTGAAGCTTTCTTT. Its translation: CASQGAENTEAFF.